This TCR beta chain was retrieved from a study of cytomegalovirus exposure and HLA in healthy donors (dated by TCRdb to 2017 to 2019). For the wider study: According to an earlier analysis of around 600 of the donors, some 180 million T cells yielded 90 million to 130 million unique TCR beta sequences and less than 300 Gb of sequence data. About 330 gigabases of sequencing data and tens of millions of unique TCR sequences made up an early release that covered roughly 670 HLA-typed donors. Of the roughly 430 genotyped donors, around 81% fell in the genetic ancestry cluster associated with self-reported Caucasian donors. The study aimed to test whether signatures of past pathogen exposure could be identified by cataloging public T cell receptors. The T cell repertoires of some 700 subjects were profiled by immunosequencing and related to cytomegalovirus serostatus. A separate validation cohort of some 130 different subjects was used in addition to the approximately 670-subject first cohort. High-throughput TCR immunosequencing, statistical association of individual TCRs with disease status, and machine learning were combined to predict cytomegalovirus infection status. To study patterns of TCR occurrence, a later analysis re-analyzed previously published TCR beta repertoires from several hundred donors and added high-resolution HLA genotyping. In the later analysis, no new phenotypic data were used to find candidate immune exposures; instead, reliance was placed on TCR beta sequences and their occurrence across donors. In an earlier analysis of roughly 580 of the donors, high-throughput TCR beta sequencing was used to judge whether each TCR beta V gene segment behaved as functional or pseudogenic. Alongside the repertoire data, information on donor age, sex, ethnicity and CMV serostatus was compiled. A later genetic analysis took genome-wide SNP genotypes for about 55% of the roughly 670 donors and used that subset as a discovery cohort. Every repertoire in the discovery cohort had been generated on one and the same sequencing platform. Both class I and class II loci were covered by HLA typing, at four-digit resolution. The number of typed donors differed by locus: roughly 620-630 for A, B, C, DRB1 and DQB1; 500 to 550 for DQA1; 606 for DPA1; and about 470 for DPB1. A few DR-DQ haplotypes were treated as single units for association and clustering because of strong linkage in the cohort. Across some 400 genotyped donors of the cohort, an average of about 240,000 unique TCR beta nucleotide sequences per donor were sequenced, and roughly a sixth of those sequences were non-productive.

CDR1 and CDR2, per the germline V gene (reference sequence), are SEHNR and FQNEAQ. The V end loses 7 bases and the J end loses 5 bases, and a stretch of 21 bases separates them. The CDR3 runs 15 residues from the cysteine to the phenylalanine. Only the CDR3 DNA is retained, 45 bases long and in frame from the first base. The receptor library was made with the immunoSEQ multiplex PCR assay. A mixture of 60 forward primers for TCR Vbeta segments and 13 reverse primers for TCR Jbeta segments was used in the multiplex PCR. The CDR3 region of rearranged TCR beta genes was amplified from genomic DNA with a multiplex PCR assay. On the Illumina HiSeq System, the amplified TCR beta libraries were sequenced as 87-base-pair reads. Per the original workflow: A later analysis tallied 75 million to 85 million unique TCR beta chains across the 610 or so repertoires, and about 10 million of those chains were shared by two or more donors. Raw reads were error-corrected and collapsed into unique sequences with a nearest-neighbor algorithm that merged closely related sequences to remove PCR and sequencing errors. To assign V, D and J gene segments, CDR3 sequences were aligned to IMGT reference sequences. For a sequence to be retained, at least a six-nucleotide match to both a V gene segment and a J gene segment was required. Rearrangements were called productive when the CDR3 lacked stop codons and stayed in frame with V and J; all others were non-productive. CDR3 was defined according to IMGT convention as the region running from the second conserved V-encoded cysteine to the conserved J-encoded phenylalanine. The earlier analysis of 500 to 600 of the donors excluded sequences that lacked an unambiguous match to a single V gene segment. In an earlier analysis of more than 500 of the donors, a V segment was called functional when productive rearrangements were above 56.7%, and segregating when the standard deviation between donors exceeded 5%. A statistical classification framework was built for diagnosing cytomegalovirus status from the catalog of TCR beta chain sequences. V and J gene assignment, in a later analysis, came from comparing TCR nucleotide sequences with IMGT/GENE-DB human TR gene sequences. A later analysis assigned CDR3 sequences and most-parsimonious VDJ recombination scenarios with the TCRdist pipeline. A later analysis defined each TCR beta chain by its CDR3 amino acid sequence plus V-gene family, and excluded reads lacking a unique V-gene family. To address suspected cross-contamination and a sequencing artifact, a later analysis removed roughly 580 highly shared, low-generation-probability nucleotide sequences. For each public chain, a later analysis derived a clonal expansion index from normalized ranks of inferred template counts within each repertoire. In a later analysis, generation probabilities were computed using a VDJ recombination model fitted to out-of-frame rearrangements, and the results were checked against IGoR. Hypergeometric tests were used in a later analysis to score TCR-TCR, TCR-HLA and TCR-CMV co-occurrence, with a repertoire-size bias correction applied to the TCR pairs. False discovery rates were estimated in a later analysis by permuting HLA or CMV assignments 20 times. In a later analysis, co-occurring TCRs were grouped using DBSCAN, with TCRdist sequence similarity added in when clustering inside HLA-allele-positive subsets. Repertoires with fewer than 30,000 or more than 120,000 public chains were left out of co-occurrence clustering, as were about 5 repertoires with anomalous nucleotide sharing. TCRdb carries this immuneACCESS record with in-frame sequences only. Its versions omit some clonotypes, under half of them owing to an unresolved V gene in the studies checked, with the rest unexplained. Clone size and V and J calls were adopted from that table, with D and trimming inferred from the DNA. The sample table holds some 170,000 clones, of which roughly four fifths were seen once. The ten largest clones take up less than 15% of the sample.

What the authors observed across the whole study: The study listed 150 to 200 TCR beta chains as associated with cytomegalovirus. A later analysis found that HLA-associated TCR beta chains were more clonally expanded and had lower generation probabilities than equally common non-associated chains. In an earlier analysis of 587 of the donors, most TCR beta V segments appeared in productive rearrangements about 90% or about 30% of the time, broadly matching IMGT annotations. Linkage disequilibrium might explain the correlated functional status among segregating V segments, but an unknown experimental factor could not be ruled out. Most TCR sequences were observed very rarely across donors, whereas some public TCRs were present in many individuals. The classifier was reported to diagnose cytomegalovirus status with high specificity and sensitivity in both the original cohort and the validation cohort. In vitro tests confirmed that a few of the cytomegalovirus-associated TCR beta chains recognize cytomegalovirus antigens. The sequencing pipeline was judged likely to have produced a cluster of highly shared sequence variants as a technical artifact. In a later analysis, about 17,000 TCR beta sequences were associated with specific HLA alleles at a false discovery rate of 0.05. Most CMV-associated TCR beta chains appeared to be HLA-restricted in a later analysis, and the HLA associations seemed to be driven largely by CMV exposure. Because HLA typing was missing for some donors at each locus, association tests included only the typed subset. The cohort was sequenced for TCR beta chains only, and without alpha or paired-chain data the features that could be detected were limited. The only immune exposure information available for the cohort was CMV serostatus. A later analysis reported that several top co-occurrence clusters appeared linked to parvovirus B19, influenza, CMV and Epstein-Barr virus. Sequencing depth was assumed to be roughly uniform across donors in the presence/absence analyses, though that assumption may not hold. A later genetic analysis associated a missense DCLRE1C variant with V-gene and J-gene trimming of TCR beta chains, and an independent cohort replicated the association. It was suggested by the authors that the approach could potentially be generalized to other disease states and immunological phenotypes. Because counts were too low, about 18 rarely observed V segments, including chromosome 9 orphons, were excluded from the earlier analysis of around 590 of the donors. A further reported finding was that TCR beta sequences accurately predicted the HLA-A and HLA-B alleles for most subjects in the first cohort. Compared with the approximately 600-donor mean, donors in an Asian-associated ancestry cluster had fewer N-insertions in productive TCRs, according to a later genetic analysis. A later analysis found that TCR association rates varied across HLA loci, with DRB1 alleles showing the most associated TCRs and HLA-C alleles the fewest. Because the 87-base-pair reads could not distinguish some IMGT-functional V segments, including TRBV6-2 and TRBV6-3, those segments were excluded. Strong co-occurrence of HLA alleles, especially DR and DQ, made assigning TCR associations to individual alleles difficult.

Regarding this clone: Its antigen is still unknown. The sample holds no much larger clone one base away, and base qualities are not on file.

The cohort comprised some 700 healthy bone marrow donors. At the time of sampling, all cohort members were nominally healthy, though unrecorded immune exposures were likely present. The donor tested CMV seronegative and was one of the 352 seronegative cohort members. A peripheral blood sample was collected from each donor, and TCR beta sequencing was performed on peripheral blood mononuclear cells. Genomic DNA extraction from the blood cell samples was performed with the Qiagen DNeasy Blood Extraction Kit. This sequence uses TRBV7-9 and TRBJ2-7, with TRBD2 perhaps the D gene, on 7 matching bases. The source is a woman between 50 and 59 years old in good health and CMV-seronegative. The material sequenced was PBMCs. The CDR3 loop reads CASTAGGGSGHEQYF. The DNA sequence reads TGTGCCAGCACCGCCGGGGGCGGGAGTGGACACGAGCAGTACTTC.